This T cell receptor (beta chain) emerged from a study of T-cell memory formation after mild COVID-19. This clonotype was detected a few times. The V and J ends lost 6 bases and 0 bases respectively, with 12 bases between them. The CDR3 consists of 15 residues. In germline, CDR1 is SNHLY, CDR2 FYNNEI. TCRdb reprocessed the 5' RACE reads via MiXCR and lists one record per CDR3 protein. The sample includes approximately 260,000 distinct CDR3 sequences, over 15% of them seen just once. The genes are TRBV2 and TRBJ1-3, with D unclear. Sequences were obtained from PBMCs or a T cell subset sorted from them (not recorded which). The receptor was derived from a man between 18 and 29 years old who had mild COVID-19 (a few samples of this study predate the infection). Cell type and time point are not known. The CDR3 DNA sequence: TGTGCCAGCAGCGCAGAGGGCTTCTCTGGAAACACCATATATTTT. Protein product: CASSAEGFSGNTIYF.